Listed below are T cell receptor beta chains from one sample, sequenced in a study of T cells in Graves' hyperthyroidism and ophthalmopathy. In TCRdb, the multiplex PCR reads were re-called with MiXCR into one record per CDR3 protein. Here the sample spans around 540,000 distinct CDR3 sequences, 15% to 20% being singletons. The sequencing sample was made of blood. These receptors originate from a woman in her 30s with Graves' ophthalmopathy. Both conserved end residues are part of each CDR3. D genes are given only for firm matches. For some rows the clone size is stated as once, few or many, or as a class when expanded; others skip it.

d_call | j_call | clone_size | v_call | cdr3_nt | cdr3_aa
NA | TRBJ2-7 | NA | TRBV19 | TGTGCCACCCACCCGGTGGCGGGGCACTCCTACGAGCAGTACTTC | CATHPVAGHSYEQYF
TRBD1 | TRBJ1-2 | many | TRBV6-2/TRBV6-3 | TGTGCCAGCAGTCGGATTCCGGGACAGGGGGCGCCGGACTATGGCTACACCTTC | CASSRIPGQGAPDYGYTF
TRBD2 | TRBJ2-2 | once | TRBV9 | TGTGCCAGCAGCGTAGACGGCGGGGGGGGCAACACCGGGGAGCTGTTTTTT | CASSVDGGGGNTGELFF
TRBD1 | TRBJ2-5 | many | TRBV28 | TGTGCCAGCAGTGGACAGGGAGAGACCCAGTACTTC | CASSGQGETQYF
NA | TRBJ1-1 | many | TRBV5-1 | TGCGCCAGCAGCTTGGATCCAGGGGCTGAAGCTTTCTTT | CASSLDPGAEAFF
TRBD1 | TRBJ2-4 | many | TRBV30 | TGTGCCTGGAGTGAGGGGACAGGGGACATTCAGTACTTC | CAWSEGTGDIQYF
NA | TRBJ2-4 | NA | TRBV6-2/TRBV6-3 | TGTGCCAGCAGTTACTCAGACGGGAGAAGCGCCAAAAACATTCAGTACTTC | CASSYSDGRSAKNIQYF
NA | TRBJ2-2 | NA | TRBV9 | TGTGCCAGCAGCGTAGTCGCTAACACCGGGGAGCTGTTTTTT | CASSVVANTGELFF
NA | TRBJ2-5 | few | TRBV5-1 | TGCGCCAGCAGCTTGAATTTACAGGGGAGGAAGACCCAGTACTTC | CASSLNLQGRKTQYF
NA | TRBJ2-7 | NA | TRBV3-1 | TGTGCCAGCAGCCAAGAGCAAAGAATCGCAGGGTTGTACGAGCAGTACTTC | CASSQEQRIAGLYEQYF
NA | TRBJ2-2 | few | TRBV12-3/TRBV12-4 | TGTGCCAGCAGTTTAGCCCATGGGAGGACAGCGAACACCGGGGAGCTGTTTTTT | CASSLAHGRTANTGELFF
TRBD1 | TRBJ2-7 | many | TRBV5-6 | TGTGCCAGCAGCTTATGGGGAGACAGGGGTAGCGAGCAGTACTTC | CASSLWGDRGSEQYF
NA | TRBJ2-3 | few | TRBV6-1 | TGTGCCAGCAGTGACGCCCCAAGAGATACGCAGTATTTT | CASSDAPRDTQYF
NA | TRBJ2-1 | many | TRBV5-1 | TGCGCCAGCAGCTTGCAACGGCACAATGAGCAGTTCTTC | CASSLQRHNEQFF
TRBD2 | TRBJ2-7 | many | TRBV5-1 | TGCGCCAGCAGCTCGGAACTAGGACTAGCGGGAACACAACCCTACGAGCAGTACTTC | CASSSELGLAGTQPYEQYF
NA | TRBJ2-3 | many | TRBV9 | TGTGCCAGCAGCGTAGTCGGCTGGGTCACAGATACGCAGTATTTT | CASSVVGWVTDTQYF
NA | TRBJ2-7 | few | TRBV9 | TGTGCCAGCAGCGTTGTGGACAGCTCCGAGCAGTACTTC | CASSVVDSSEQYF
TRBD2 | TRBJ2-2 | many | TRBV7-2 | TGTGCCAGCAGCTTAGGGGCGGGAGTGGACACCGGGGAGCTGTTTTTT | CASSLGAGVDTGELFF
NA | TRBJ2-4 | many | TRBV7-8 | TGTGCCAGCAGCTTAGCGTGGTCGGGGGCCAAAAACATTCAGTACTTC | CASSLAWSGAKNIQYF
TRBD2 | TRBJ2-5 | many | TRBV24-1 | TGTGCCACCAGTGATTTTCCTAGCGGGAGAGGAGAGACCCAGTACTTC | CATSDFPSGRGETQYF
NA | TRBJ1-5 | few | TRBV28 | TGTGCCAGCTCACCCGGGACGGCCGCTTCCCTTGGCAATCAGCCCCAGCATTTT | CASSPGTAASLGNQPQHF
NA | TRBJ2-5 | NA | TRBV27 | TGTGCCAGCAGTTTAAATGTGGTGGGACTTCGCGAGACCCAGTACTTC | CASSLNVVGLRETQYF
NA | TRBJ1-1 | NA | TRBV4-1 | TGCGCCAGCATCCCCCCCGGGGGGCGCCGGGCTGAAGCTTTCTTT | CASIPPGGRRAEAFF
TRBD1 | TRBJ2-3 | few | TRBV6-1 | TGTGCCAGCAGGCCCACTAGACAGGGACCCGATACGCAGTATTTT | CASRPTRQGPDTQYF
NA | TRBJ1-2 | many | TRBV6-1 | TGTGCCAGCAGCCCCCTGAGTGGGAAAAGCTATGGCTACACCTTC | CASSPLSGKSYGYTF
NA | TRBJ1-1 | NA | TRBV12-5 | TGTGCTAGTGGTTTGGTAACCACAAACAGGGCCTCTGCTGAAGCTTTCTTT | CASGLVTTNRASAEAFF
TRBD1 | TRBJ2-7 | NA | TRBV7-9 | TGTGCCAGCAGCGATTCCGGGACAGGGGTTGACGAGCAGTACTTC | CASSDSGTGVDEQYF
TRBD1 | TRBJ1-5 | few | TRBV10-3 | TGTGCCATCAGTCCCGGGACAGGGAACAATCAGCCCCAGCATTTT | CAISPGTGNNQPQHF
NA | TRBJ2-4 | NA | TRBV6-1 | TGTGCCTGCAGTTCCTTCAACAGGGCCTGGGACAAAAACATTCAGTACTTC | CACSSFNRAWDKNIQYF
NA | TRBJ2-7 | NA | TRBV7-6 | TGTGCCAGCAGCTTAGGTTCTTGGGTTAACTACGAGCAGTACTTC | CASSLGSWVNYEQYF
NA | TRBJ2-1 | many | TRBV12-3/TRBV12-4 | TGTGCCAGCAGTTTATGGGGTAGGAGTAGTGAGCAGTTCTTC | CASSLWGRSSEQFF
NA | TRBJ2-1 | NA | TRBV14 | TGTGCCAGCAGCCAGGGGGGAGACCCCTACAATGAGCAGTTCTTC | CASSQGGDPYNEQFF
TRBD1 | TRBJ1-1 | many | TRBV28 | TGTGCCAGCAGTTTATGGGGGGGACAGGGGGGATTGGCAGCTTTCTTT | CASSLWGGQGGLAAFF
NA | TRBJ2-7 | many | TRBV18 | TGTGCCAGCTCACCATCGAACGGGGCACGCTCCTACGAGCAGTACTTC | CASSPSNGARSYEQYF
TRBD2 | TRBJ2-3 | NA | TRBV9 | TGTGCCAGCAGCGTAGAGGCTAGCGGGGGCCTCACAGATACGCAGTATTTT | CASSVEASGGLTDTQYF
TRBD1 | TRBJ1-5 | many | TRBV2 | TGTGCCAGCAGGGGGGACAGGAAGCGTCAGCCCCAGCATTTT | CASRGDRKRQPQHF
NA | TRBJ1-5 | NA | TRBV6-1 | TGTGCCAGCAACTGGGAAGGGGCCAATCAGCCCCAGCATTTT | CASNWEGANQPQHF
TRBD2 | TRBJ2-7 | many | TRBV4-2 | TGTGCCAGCAGCCCCAGTTCTAGCGGGGGAGCCTACGAGCAGTACTTC | CASSPSSSGGAYEQYF
NA | TRBJ2-5 | few | TRBV28 | TGTGCCAGCAGTTCACAGGCTTGGGAGACCCAGTACTTC | CASSSQAWETQYF
NA | TRBJ2-5 | many | TRBV3-1 | TGTGCCAGCAGCCAAGGACCTCTCCAAGAGACCCAGTACTTC | CASSQGPLQETQYF
NA | TRBJ2-1 | many | TRBV20-1 | TGCAGTGCTACGACAGGGGAGGGTAGCTCCTACAATGAGCAGTTCTTC | CSATTGEGSSYNEQFF
NA | TRBJ2-7 | many | TRBV28 | TGTGCCAGCACCCGTATGGGACCTTCCTACGAGCAGTACTTC | CASTRMGPSYEQYF
TRBD2 | TRBJ2-7 | NA | TRBV29-1 | TGCAGCGTTGGGCTAGCGGGAGTACCCTCCTACGAGCAGTACTTC | CSVGLAGVPSYEQYF
NA | TRBJ2-3 | few | TRBV18 | TGTGCCAGCTCACCAGGGTCTGACGGGACTAGCACAGATACGCAGTATTTT | CASSPGSDGTSTDTQYF
NA | TRBJ2-7 | many | TRBV5-5 | TGTGCCAGCAGCTTATCGGCGGGGGCCGATCACGAGCAGTACTTC | CASSLSAGADHEQYF
TRBD2 | TRBJ2-5 | NA | TRBV14 | TGTGCCAGCAGCCGGCTAGCGGGAGAGACCCAGTACTTC | CASSRLAGETQYF
TRBD2 | TRBJ2-3 | few | TRBV5-1 | TGCGCCAGCAGCTTGGTGGCTAGCGGGGTTCCTAGCACAGATACGCAGTATTTT | CASSLVASGVPSTDTQYF
TRBD2 | TRBJ2-1 | many | TRBV9 | TGTGCCAGCAGCTACTCTAGCGGGAGCTCCTACAATGAGCAGTTCTTC | CASSYSSGSSYNEQFF
NA | TRBJ1-3 | many | TRBV28 | TGTGCCACCCGTTGGGGGGCGGCTGCCTCTGGAAACACCATATATTTT | CATRWGAAASGNTIYF
TRBD2 | TRBJ2-3 | many | TRBV11-2 | TGTGCCAGCAGCTTAGTTGGCGGGAGCTCAGATACGCAGTATTTT | CASSLVGGSSDTQYF
TRBD2 | TRBJ2-3 | NA | TRBV12-3/TRBV12-4 | TGTGCCAGCAGTACGCGACTAGCGGATGACACAGATACGCAGTATTTT | CASSTRLADDTDTQYF
TRBD2 | TRBJ2-1 | NA | TRBV20-1 | TGCAGTGCTAACCCGACTAGCGGGAGGTTCTACAATGAGCAGTTCTTC | CSANPTSGRFYNEQFF
NA | TRBJ1-2 | many | TRBV2 | TGTGCCAGCAGGGACACCCTGAAGGAAAATGGCTACACCTTC | CASRDTLKENGYTF